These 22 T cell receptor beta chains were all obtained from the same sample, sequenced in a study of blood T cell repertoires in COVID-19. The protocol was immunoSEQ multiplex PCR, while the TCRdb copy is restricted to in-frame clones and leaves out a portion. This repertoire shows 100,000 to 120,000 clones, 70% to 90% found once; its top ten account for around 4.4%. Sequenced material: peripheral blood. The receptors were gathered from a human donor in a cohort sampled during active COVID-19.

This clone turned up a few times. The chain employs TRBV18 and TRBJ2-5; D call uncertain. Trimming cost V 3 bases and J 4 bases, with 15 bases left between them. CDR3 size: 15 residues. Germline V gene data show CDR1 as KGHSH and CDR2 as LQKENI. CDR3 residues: CASSPYVGRGETQYF. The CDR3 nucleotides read TGTGCCAGCTCACCGTACGTAGGAAGAGGAGAGACCCAGTACTTC.

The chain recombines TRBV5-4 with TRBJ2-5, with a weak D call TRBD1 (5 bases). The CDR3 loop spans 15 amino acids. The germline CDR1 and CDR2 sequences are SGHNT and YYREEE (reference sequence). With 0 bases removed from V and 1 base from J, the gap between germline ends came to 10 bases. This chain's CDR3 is CASSLDKDTQETQYF. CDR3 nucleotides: TGTGCCAGCAGCTTGGACAAGGACACCCAAGAGACCCAGTACTTC.

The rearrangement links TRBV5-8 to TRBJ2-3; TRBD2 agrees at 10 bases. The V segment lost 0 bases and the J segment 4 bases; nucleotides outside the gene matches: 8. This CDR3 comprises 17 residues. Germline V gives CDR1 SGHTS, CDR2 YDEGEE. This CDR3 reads CASSLGAGGPFADTQYF. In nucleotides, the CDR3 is TGTGCCAGCAGCTTGGGAGCGGGAGGGCCATTTGCAGATACGCAGTATTTT.

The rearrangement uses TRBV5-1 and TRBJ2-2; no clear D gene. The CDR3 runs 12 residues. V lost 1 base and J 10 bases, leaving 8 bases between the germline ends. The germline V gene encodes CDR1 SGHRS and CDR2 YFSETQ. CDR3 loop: CASSLRLEELFF. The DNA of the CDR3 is TGCGCCAGCAGCTTGAGACTGGAGGAGCTGTTTTTT. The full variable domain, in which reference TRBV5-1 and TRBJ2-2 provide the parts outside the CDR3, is KAGVTQTPRYLIKTRGQQVTLSCSPISGHRSVSWYQQTPGQGLQFLFEYFSETQRNKGNFPGRFSGRQFSNSRSEMNVSTLELGDSALYLCASSLRLEELFFGEGSRLTVL.

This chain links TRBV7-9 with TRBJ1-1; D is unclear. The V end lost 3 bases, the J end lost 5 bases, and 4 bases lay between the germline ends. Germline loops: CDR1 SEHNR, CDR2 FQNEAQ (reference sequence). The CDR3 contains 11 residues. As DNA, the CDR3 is TGTGCCAGCAGCTTGCTAACTGAAGCTTTCTTT. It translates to CASSLLTEAFF.

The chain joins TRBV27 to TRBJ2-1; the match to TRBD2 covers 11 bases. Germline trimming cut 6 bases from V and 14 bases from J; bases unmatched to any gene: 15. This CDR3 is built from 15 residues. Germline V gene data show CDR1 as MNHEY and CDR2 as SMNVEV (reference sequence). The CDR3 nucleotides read TGTGCCAGCAGCACTGGGGGTAGCGGGAGGGCCCTGGAGTTCTTC. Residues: CASSTGGSGRALEFF.

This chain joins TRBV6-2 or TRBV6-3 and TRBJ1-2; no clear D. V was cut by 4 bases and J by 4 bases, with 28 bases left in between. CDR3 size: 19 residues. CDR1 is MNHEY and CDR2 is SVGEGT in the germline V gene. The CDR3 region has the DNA TGTGCCAGCAGTTTCCTCCGGGTCATCAGCGCTTTAGGGAGCTATGGCTACACCTTC. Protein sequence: CASSFLRVISALGSYGYTF.

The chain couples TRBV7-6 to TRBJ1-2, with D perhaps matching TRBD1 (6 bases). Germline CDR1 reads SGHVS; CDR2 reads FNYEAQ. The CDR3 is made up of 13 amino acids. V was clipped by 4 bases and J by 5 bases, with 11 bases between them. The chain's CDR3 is CASSSYRDYGYTF. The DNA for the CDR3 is TGTGCCAGCAGCTCCTACAGGGATTATGGCTACACCTTC.

The CDR3: CASSLSSGRAYEQFF. CDR3 sequence (DNA): TGTGCCAGCAGCTTATCCAGCGGGAGGGCCTATGAGCAGTTCTTC. This chain links TRBV11-3 with TRBJ2-1; 10 positions match TRBD2. The CDR3 runs to 15 residues. Germline trimming cut 2 bases from V and 8 bases from J; bases unmatched to any gene: 6. Germline V gene sequence: CDR1 SGHNT, CDR2 YENEEA.

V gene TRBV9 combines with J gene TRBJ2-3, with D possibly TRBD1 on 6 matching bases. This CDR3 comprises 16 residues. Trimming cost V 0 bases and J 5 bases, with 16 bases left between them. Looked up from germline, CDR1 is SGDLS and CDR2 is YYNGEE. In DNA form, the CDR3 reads TGTGCCAGCAGCGTAGTGTCCAGGGGACGTGGAGATACGCAGTATTTT. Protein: CASSVVSRGRGDTQYF. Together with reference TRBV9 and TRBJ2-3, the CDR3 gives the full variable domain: DSGVTQTPKHLITATGQRVTLRCSPRSGDLSVYWYQQSLDQGLQFLIQYYNGEERAKGNILERFSAQQFPDLHSELNLSSLELGDSALYFCASSVVSRGRGDTQYFGPGTRLTVL.

In DNA form, the CDR3 reads TGTGCCAGCAGCGGATGGACTAGCGGGAAAGAGACCCAGTACTTC. Its protein product is CASSGWTSGKETQYF. The chain has TRBV5-6 and TRBJ2-5; 12 nucleotides line up with TRBD2. The V segment lost 4 bases and the J segment 3 bases; nucleotides outside the gene matches: 4. This CDR3 spans 15 amino acids. Germline assignment: CDR1 SGHDT and CDR2 YYEEEE.

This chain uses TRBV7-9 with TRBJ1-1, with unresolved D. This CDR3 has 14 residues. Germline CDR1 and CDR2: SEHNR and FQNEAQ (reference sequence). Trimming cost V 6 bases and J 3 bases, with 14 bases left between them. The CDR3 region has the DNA TGTGCCAGCAGGATACAAAACGGGTACACTGAAGCTTTCTTT. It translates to CASRIQNGYTEAFF.

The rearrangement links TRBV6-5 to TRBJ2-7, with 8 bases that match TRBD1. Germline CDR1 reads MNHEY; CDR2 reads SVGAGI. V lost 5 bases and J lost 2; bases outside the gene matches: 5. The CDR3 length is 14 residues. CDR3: CASSPTGGTYEQYF. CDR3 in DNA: TGTGCCAGCAGTCCAACAGGGGGGACCTACGAGCAGTACTTC.

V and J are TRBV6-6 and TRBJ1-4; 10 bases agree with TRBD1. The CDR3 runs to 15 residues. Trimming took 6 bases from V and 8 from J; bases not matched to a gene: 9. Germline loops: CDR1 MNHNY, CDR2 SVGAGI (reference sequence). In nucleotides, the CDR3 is TGTGCCAGCAGCGACGGACAGGGGGGAACGGAAAAACTGTTTTTT. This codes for CASSDGQGGTEKLFF.

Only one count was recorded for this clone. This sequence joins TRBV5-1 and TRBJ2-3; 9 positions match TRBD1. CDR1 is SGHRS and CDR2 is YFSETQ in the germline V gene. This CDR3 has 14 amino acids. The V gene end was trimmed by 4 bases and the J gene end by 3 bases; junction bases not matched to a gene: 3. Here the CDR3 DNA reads TGCGCCAGCAGCCCGGACAGGGGAACAGATACGCAGTATTTT. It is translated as CASSPDRGTDTQYF.

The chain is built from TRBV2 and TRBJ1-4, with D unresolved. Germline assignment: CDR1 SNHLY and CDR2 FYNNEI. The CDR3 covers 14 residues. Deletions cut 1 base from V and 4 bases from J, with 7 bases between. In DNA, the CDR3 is TGTGCCAGCAGTGAAGGCAGTTTTAATGAAAAACTGTTTTTT. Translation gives CASSEGSFNEKLFF. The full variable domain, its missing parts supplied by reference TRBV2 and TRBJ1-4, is EPEVTQTPSHQVTQMGQEVILRCVPISNHLYFYWYRQILGQKVEFLVSFYNNEISEKSEIFDDQFSVERPDGSNFTLKIRSTKLEDSAMYFCASSEGSFNEKLFFGSGTQLSVL.

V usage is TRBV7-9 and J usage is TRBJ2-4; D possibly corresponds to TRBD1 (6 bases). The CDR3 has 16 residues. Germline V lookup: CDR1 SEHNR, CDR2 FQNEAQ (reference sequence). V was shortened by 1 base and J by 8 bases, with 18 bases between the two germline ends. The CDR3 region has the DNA TGTGCCAGCAGCTTAGTAGGAGTTGGGGGCATGGACATTCAGTACTTC. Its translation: CASSLVGVGGMDIQYF.

CDR3 protein: CASSVGRTSVYNEQFF. The CDR3 bases are TGTGCCAGCAGCGTAGGTCGGACTAGCGTGTACAATGAGCAGTTCTTC. This rearrangement joins TRBV9 to TRBJ2-1; the match to TRBD2 covers 9 bases. Unmatched junction bases numbered 5, after V lost 0 bases and J lost 4 bases. This CDR3 is built from 16 residues. CDR1 and CDR2 from the germline V gene are SGDLS and YYNGEE. Complete variable domain (other parts from reference TRBV9 and TRBJ2-1): DSGVTQTPKHLITATGQRVTLRCSPRSGDLSVYWYQQSLDQGLQFLIQYYNGEERAKGNILERFSAQQFPDLHSELNLSSLELGDSALYFCASSVGRTSVYNEQFFGPGTRLTVL.

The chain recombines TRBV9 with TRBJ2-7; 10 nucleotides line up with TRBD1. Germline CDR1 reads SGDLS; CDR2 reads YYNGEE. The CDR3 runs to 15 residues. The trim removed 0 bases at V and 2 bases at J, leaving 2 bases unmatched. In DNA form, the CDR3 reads TGTGCCAGCAGCGTAGCTGGGACAGGGGCCTACGAGCAGTACTTC. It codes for CASSVAGTGAYEQYF.

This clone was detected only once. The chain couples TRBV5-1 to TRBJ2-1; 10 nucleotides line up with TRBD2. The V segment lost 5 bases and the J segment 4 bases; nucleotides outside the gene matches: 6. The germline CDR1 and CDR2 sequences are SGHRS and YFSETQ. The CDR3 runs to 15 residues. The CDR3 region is CASRTLAGAYNEQFF. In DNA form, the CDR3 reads TGCGCCAGCAGAACTCTAGCGGGAGCTTACAATGAGCAGTTCTTC.

DNA for the CDR3: TGCGCCAGCAGGGTGGTCGCGGCCGCAGGGGAGCAGTACTTC. It is translated as CASRVVAAAGEQYF. The chain links TRBV5-1 to TRBJ2-7, with D maybe TRBD1 (5 bases). This CDR3 is built from 14 residues. Trimming cost V 5 bases and J 7 bases, with 19 bases left between them. Germline V gives CDR1 SGHRS, CDR2 YFSETQ.

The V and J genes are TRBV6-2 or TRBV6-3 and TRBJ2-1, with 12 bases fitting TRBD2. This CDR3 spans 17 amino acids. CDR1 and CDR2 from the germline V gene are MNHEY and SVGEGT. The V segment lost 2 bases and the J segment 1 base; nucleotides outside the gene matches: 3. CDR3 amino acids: CASSYRTSGTSYNEQFF. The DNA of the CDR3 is TGTGCCAGCAGTTACCGGACTAGCGGGACATCCTACAATGAGCAGTTCTTC.